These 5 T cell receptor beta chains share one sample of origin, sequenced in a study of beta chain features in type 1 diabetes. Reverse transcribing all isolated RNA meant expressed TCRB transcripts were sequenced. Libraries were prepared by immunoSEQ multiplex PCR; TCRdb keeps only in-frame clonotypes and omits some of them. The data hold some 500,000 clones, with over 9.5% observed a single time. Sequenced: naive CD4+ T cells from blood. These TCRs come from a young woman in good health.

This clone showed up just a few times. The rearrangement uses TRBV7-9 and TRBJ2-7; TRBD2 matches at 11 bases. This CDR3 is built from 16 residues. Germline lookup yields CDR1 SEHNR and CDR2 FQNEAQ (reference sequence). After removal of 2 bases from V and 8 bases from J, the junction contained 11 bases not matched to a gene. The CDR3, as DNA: TGTGCCAGCAGCTTATTGACTAGCGGGGAGCTCTTAAAGCAGTACGTC. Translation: CASSLLTSGELLKQYV.

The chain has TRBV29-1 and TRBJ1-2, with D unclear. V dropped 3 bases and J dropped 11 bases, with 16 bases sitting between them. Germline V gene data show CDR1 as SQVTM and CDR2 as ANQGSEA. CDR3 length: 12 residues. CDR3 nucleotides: TGCAGCGTTGATCATGCGGCAGATATTTACACCTTC. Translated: CSVDHAADIYTF.

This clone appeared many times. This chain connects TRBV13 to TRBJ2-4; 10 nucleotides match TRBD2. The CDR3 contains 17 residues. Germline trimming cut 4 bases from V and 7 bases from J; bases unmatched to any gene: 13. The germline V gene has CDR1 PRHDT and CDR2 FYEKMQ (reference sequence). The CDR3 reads CASSSYRASGRGNIQYF. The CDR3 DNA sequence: TGTGCCAGCAGCTCCTATCGGGCTAGCGGGAGAGGGAACATTCAGTACTTC.

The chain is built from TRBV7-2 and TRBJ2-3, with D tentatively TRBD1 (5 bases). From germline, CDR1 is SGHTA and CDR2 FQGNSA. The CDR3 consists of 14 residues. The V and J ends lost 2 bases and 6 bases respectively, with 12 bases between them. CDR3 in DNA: TGTGCCAGCAGCTTAAGGGTTAGGGGCGATACGCAGTATTTT. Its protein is CASSLRVRGDTQYF.

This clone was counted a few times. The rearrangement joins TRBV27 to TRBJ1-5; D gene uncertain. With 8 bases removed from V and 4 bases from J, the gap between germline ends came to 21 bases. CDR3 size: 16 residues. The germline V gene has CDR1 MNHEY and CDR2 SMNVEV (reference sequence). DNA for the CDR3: TGTGCCAGCGGGCGATCAGACCCCTTCCTTAATCAGCCCCAGCATTTT. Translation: CASGRSDPFLNQPQHF.